This T cell receptor beta chain was captured in a study of blood T cell repertoires in COVID-19. Per the original data handling: For nucleated cells, counts were estimated from reference gene primer amplification. Sequencing was performed with immunoSEQ multiplex PCR; in TCRdb, only in-frame clones are kept and a portion is missing. V, J and clone size were drawn from that table, and D and trimming were deduced from the DNA. Here the sample spans fewer than 80,000 clones, about four fifths being singletons. Germline assignment: CDR1 SNHLY and CDR2 FYNNEI. V dropped 6 bases and J dropped 2 bases, with 13 bases sitting between them. This CDR3 is built from 14 residues.

The chain combines TRBV2 with TRBJ2-5, with D tentatively TRBD2 (6 bases). The clonotype comes from a woman older than 75 with acute or convalescent COVID-19. The sequenced sample was peripheral blood. CDR3 sequence reads: CASRKASVQETQYF. The CDR3, as DNA: TGTGCCAGCAGGAAGGCTAGCGTACAAGAGACCCAGTACTTC.